This is a list of T cell receptor beta chains from one sample in a study of regulatory T cells in long-lasting Graves disease. TCRdb re-analysed the multiplex PCR reads in MiXCR, keeping a single row per CDR3 protein. The table records roughly 500,000 distinct CDR3 sequences, about 14% of them present only once. The data also belong to a second study, concerning T cells in Graves' hyperthyroidism and ophthalmopathy.

The sample in question was peripheral blood mononuclear cells (PBMCs), obtained at new diagnosis, from a patient treated with antithyroid drugs. The receptors shown here come from a woman in her fifties or sixties with Graves disease. Both conserved end residues are part of each CDR3. The D gene is left open where the match is weak. Not every row has a clone size; where given, it reads once, few, many or a size class.

j_gene | abundance | v_gene | d_gene | CDR3aa | CDR3nt
TRBJ2-1 | many | TRBV2 | - | CASSARWLGRGEQFF | TGTGCCAGCAGTGCGAGGTGGTTAGGGCGAGGTGAGCAGTTCTTC
TRBJ2-2 | - | TRBV5-1 | - | CASSLDAGLGTGELFF | TGCGCCAGCAGCTTGGATGCAGGTTTGGGTACCGGGGAGCTGTTTTTT
TRBJ2-7 | - | TRBV6-2/TRBV6-3 | TRBD2 | CASSEGSSGTYEQYF | TGTGCCAGCAGTGAAGGGTCTAGCGGCACCTACGAGCAGTACTTC
TRBJ2-7 | - | TRBV12-3/TRBV12-4 | - | CASSSGVKSFYEQYF | TGTGCCAGCAGTTCTGGGGTAAAGAGCTTCTACGAGCAGTACTTC
TRBJ2-7 | many | TRBV29-1 | - | CSVFPGVRNEQYF | TGCAGCGTTTTCCCGGGAGTAAGGAACGAGCAGTACTTC
TRBJ2-7 | - | TRBV5-1 | - | CASSTTGHAYEQYF | TGCGCCAGCAGCACTACGGGCCATGCCTACGAGCAGTACTTC
TRBJ2-7 | - | TRBV29-1 | - | CSARFTGETYEQYF | TGCAGCGCGAGATTTACCGGGGAAACCTACGAGCAGTACTTC
TRBJ2-7 | few | TRBV20-1 | TRBD2 | CSARATSSGGYEQYF | TGCAGTGCTAGAGCGACCTCTAGCGGAGGCTACGAGCAGTACTTC
TRBJ2-1 | many | TRBV5-5 | - | CASSLALAEGSYNEQFF | TGTGCCAGCAGCTTGGCCTTAGCGGAGGGATCCTACAATGAGCAGTTCTTC
TRBJ2-2 | many | TRBV7-9 | - | CASRDSTGELFF | TGTGCCAGCAGAGACAGCACCGGGGAGCTGTTTTTT
TRBJ2-1 | many | TRBV5-1 | TRBD2 | CASSNYTGLAGNVYKQFF | TGCGCCAGCAGCAACTATACGGGACTAGCGGGAAATGTATACAAGCAGTTCTTC
TRBJ2-1 | many | TRBV6-1 | TRBD2 | CASSHDPGTSFVNEQFF | TGTGCCAGCAGCCACGACCCCGGGACTAGCTTTGTCAATGAGCAGTTCTTC
TRBJ1-1 | many | TRBV28 | - | CASRTPGQINAEAFF | TGTGCCAGCAGAACTCCGGGACAAATCAACGCTGAAGCTTTCTTT
TRBJ2-1 | - | TRBV24-1 | TRBD1 | CATSDSTDRLVSEQFF | TGTGCCACCAGTGATTCGACGGACAGGTTGGTCAGTGAGCAGTTCTTC
TRBJ2-1 | - | TRBV4-1 | TRBD2 | CASSRRREGPYNEQFF | TGCGCCAGCAGCCGCCGGCGGGAGGGCCCCTACAATGAGCAGTTCTTC
TRBJ1-1 | many | TRBV27 | - | CASMFTGLNTEAFF | TGTGCCAGCATGTTTACGGGGTTGAACACTGAAGCTTTCTTT
TRBJ2-3 | many | TRBV7-2 | TRBD2 | CASSLAGRAKDTQYF | TGTGCCAGCAGCTTAGCCGGGAGGGCCAAAGATACGCAGTATTTT
TRBJ1-6 | many | TRBV12-3/TRBV12-4 | - | CASSLGAGFSPLHF | TGTGCCAGCAGTTTAGGTGCAGGGTTTTCACCCCTCCACTTT
TRBJ2-7 | - | TRBV4-2 | TRBD1 | CASSQGGWTGFGEQYF | TGTGCCAGCAGCCAAGGCGGTTGGACAGGATTTGGCGAGCAGTACTTC
TRBJ2-1 | many | TRBV6-1 | - | CASRPAGTNNEQFF | TGTGCCAGCAGGCCCGCCGGGACCAACAATGAGCAGTTCTTC
TRBJ2-7 | many | TRBV27 | TRBD2 | CASRSAGVHEQYF | TGTGCCAGCAGATCAGCGGGAGTTCACGAGCAGTACTTC
TRBJ1-6 | few | TRBV2 | TRBD1 | CASNRQGNSPLHF | TGTGCCAGCAACCGACAGGGGAATTCACCCCTCCACTTT
TRBJ2-7 | many | TRBV6-5 | TRBD2 | CASSFPGLAVYEQYF | TGTGCCAGCAGTTTCCCGGGACTAGCGGTCTACGAGCAGTACTTC
TRBJ2-2 | many | TRBV2 | - | CASNEGARANTGELFF | TGTGCCAGCAATGAGGGAGCTCGCGCGAACACCGGGGAGCTGTTTTTT
TRBJ2-7 | many | TRBV28 | - | CASSLGGSPYEQYF | TGTGCCAGCAGTTTGGGGGGCAGCCCCTACGAGCAGTACTTC
TRBJ2-1 | - | TRBV15 | TRBD2 | CATRKLAGSYNEQFF | TGTGCCACCAGAAAACTAGCGGGATCCTACAATGAGCAGTTCTTC
TRBJ1-4 | - | TRBV5-1 | - | CASSSTVTSGKLFF | TGCGCCAGCAGCTCGACAGTGACTTCGGGAAAACTGTTTTTT
TRBJ2-3 | few | TRBV3-1 | - | CASSQGVASSDTQYF | TGTGCCAGCAGCCAAGGGGTGGCCTCCTCAGATACGCAGTATTTT
TRBJ1-1 | many | TRBV5-1 | - | CASSRWGAPMNTEAFF | TGCGCCAGCAGCCGGTGGGGGGCCCCCATGAACACTGAAGCTTTCTTT
TRBJ1-6 | - | TRBV27 | - | CASSLQGFNSPLHF | TGTGCCAGCAGTTTACAGGGGTTTAATTCACCCCTCCACTTT
TRBJ2-3 | many | TRBV5-1 | TRBD2 | CASSLTGLGSDTQYF | TGCGCCAGCAGCTTGACCGGACTAGGTTCGGATACGCAGTATTTT
TRBJ2-7 | many | TRBV20-1 | TRBD2 | CSATGTSWTYEQYF | TGCAGTGCTACCGGGACTAGCTGGACCTACGAGCAGTACTTC
TRBJ1-1 | many | TRBV6-1 | - | CASSEQHDIAIGTEAFF | TGTGCCAGCAGTGAACAACACGACATAGCCATAGGGACTGAAGCTTTCTTT
TRBJ1-1 | many | TRBV2 | TRBD1 | CASSAEDRVHTEAFF | TGTGCCAGCAGTGCAGAAGACAGGGTACACACTGAAGCTTTCTTT
TRBJ2-3 | - | TRBV28 | - | CASRGGAKDTQYF | TGTGCCAGCAGGGGGGGGGCAAAGGATACGCAGTATTTT
TRBJ1-5 | - | TRBV30 | TRBD1 | CACYTRDSLRTSNQPQHF | TGTGCCTGTTATACTCGGGACAGCTTAAGAACTAGCAATCAGCCCCAGCATTTT
TRBJ2-3 | many | TRBV28 | TRBD2 | CASMIGGGLDTQYF | TGTGCCAGCATGATTGGGGGAGGGCTAGATACGCAGTATTTT
TRBJ2-1 | - | TRBV5-1 | TRBD2 | CASSLVSGRFNEQFF | TGCGCCAGCAGCTTGGTTAGCGGGAGGTTTAATGAGCAGTTCTTC
TRBJ2-3 | many | TRBV12-3/TRBV12-4 | - | CASSHRASAAFGVPDTQYF | TGTGCCAGCAGCCATAGGGCTAGCGCGGCGTTCGGGGTCCCAGATACGCAGTATTTT
TRBJ2-2 | few | TRBV11-2 | TRBD1 | CASSLITGENTGELFF | TGTGCCAGCAGCTTAATAACAGGGGAAAACACCGGGGAGCTGTTTTTT
TRBJ2-7 | - | TRBV6-9 | TRBD2 | CASSSTPSGIVYEQYF | TGTGCCAGCAGTTCAACACCTAGCGGGATCGTTTACGAGCAGTACTTC
TRBJ2-5 | many | TRBV6-1 | TRBD2 | CASSEEAGGTQYF | TGTGCCAGCAGTGAAGAAGCGGGAGGGACCCAGTACTTC
TRBJ2-7 | - | TRBV5-1 | TRBD1 | CASSLALRDSMAPYEQCF | TGCGCCAGCAGCTTGGCTCTCCGGGACAGCATGGCCCCCTACGAGCAGTGCTTC
TRBJ1-5 | many | TRBV4-1 | - | CASSQGTAYGRQPQHF | TGCGCCAGCAGCCAAGGTACCGCATACGGTCGCCAGCCCCAGCATTTT
TRBJ2-7 | many | TRBV2 | TRBD2 | CASRETSGTYEQYF | TGTGCCAGCAGGGAGACTAGCGGGACCTACGAGCAGTACTTC
TRBJ2-2 | few | TRBV11-2 | TRBD2 | CASSLSYRGGSVRELFF | TGTGCCAGCAGCTTGTCGTACCGGGGCGGGAGCGTCAGGGAGCTGTTTTTT
TRBJ2-7 | few | TRBV29-1 | TRBD2 | CSASLAGGFYEQYF | TGCAGCGCCTCACTAGCGGGAGGTTTCTACGAGCAGTACTTC
TRBJ2-7 | few | TRBV29-1 | - | CSVATGFHEQYF | TGCAGCGTCGCAACAGGGTTCCACGAGCAGTACTTC